This paragraph covers one T cell receptor (beta chain) sequence. Antigen specificity is unknown. Produced via immunoSEQ multiplex PCR; TCRdb's table is partial and in-frame only. The data show around 70,000 clones, approximately 95% seen once. Separation from the roughly 700-subject first cohort characterized the roughly 120-subject validation cohort, to which the donors belonged. This record belongs to a study of cytomegalovirus exposure and HLA in healthy donors. Study findings and constraints: A subsequent analysis found that TCR clusters from the first cohort also tended to co-occur in the approximately 110 validation repertoires, with around 94% of cluster scores above 0.

Looked up from germline, CDR1 is MNHEY and CDR2 is SVGAGI. Trimming cost V 0 bases and J 7 bases, with 12 bases left between them. The CDR3 runs 14 residues. Sequences were obtained from PBMCs. The gene calls are TRBV6-5 and TRBJ1-2; D is unresolved. This clonotype originated in a man younger than 30 in good health and CMV-seronegative. The CDR3 region is CASSYSSWAAGYTF. CDR3 sequence (DNA): TGTGCCAGCAGTTACTCGAGCTGGGCTGCTGGCTACACCTTC.